This T cell receptor (beta chain) was observed in a study of Graves' ophthalmopathy and Graves' hyperthyroidism. Study outcomes and limitations: A roughly 83% specificity and 87.88% sensitivity were achieved by a 13-signature model that separated ophthalmopathy from stable hyperthyroidism.

Amplification targeted the TCR beta CDR3 regions, with RNA transcripts as the source material. Second-round multiplex PCR came after a first-round RT-PCR that employed HTBI primers. MiXCR was run by TCRdb on the multiplex PCR reads, yielding one entry per CDR3 protein. The sample has around 1.1 million distinct CDR3 sequences; about two fifths are singletons. V lost 2 bases to trimming and J lost 2 bases, with 8 bases between them. The CDR3 length is 14 residues. CDR1 and CDR2 (germline): SGHTA, FQGNSA. Regarding this clonotype: The antigen remains unidentified.

The sample consisted of peripheral blood or thyroid tissue (not recorded which). This sequence originates from an adult man with Graves' hyperthyroidism. The J gene is TRBJ2-3, the V gene TRBV7-2; D gene ambiguous. The DNA for the CDR3 is TGTGCCAGCAGCTTAAACCTTTTCACAGATACGCAGTATTTT. Protein sequence: CASSLNLFTDTQYF. Together with reference TRBV7-2 and TRBJ2-3, the CDR3 gives the full variable domain: GAGVSQSPSNKVTEKGKDVELRCDPISGHTALYWYRQSLGQGLEFLIYFQGNSAPDKSGLPSDRFSAERTGGSVSTLTIQRTQQEDSAVYLCASSLNLFTDTQYFGPGTRLTVL.